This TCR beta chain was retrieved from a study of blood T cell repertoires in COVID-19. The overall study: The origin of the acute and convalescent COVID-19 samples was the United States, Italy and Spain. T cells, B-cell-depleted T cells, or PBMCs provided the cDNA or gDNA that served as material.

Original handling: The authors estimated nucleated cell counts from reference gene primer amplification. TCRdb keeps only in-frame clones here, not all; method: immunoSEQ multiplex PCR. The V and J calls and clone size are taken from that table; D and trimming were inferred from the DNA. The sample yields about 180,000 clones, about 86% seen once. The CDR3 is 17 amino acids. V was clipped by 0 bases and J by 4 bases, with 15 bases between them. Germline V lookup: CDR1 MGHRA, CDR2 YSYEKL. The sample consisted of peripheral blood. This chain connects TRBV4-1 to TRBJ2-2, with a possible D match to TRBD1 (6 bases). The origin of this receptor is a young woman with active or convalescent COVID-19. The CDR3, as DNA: TGCGCCAGCAGCCAAGATGGGGGCAGGCCCACCACCGGGGAGCTGTTTTTT. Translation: CASSQDGGRPTTGELFF.